One sample yielded the 27 T cell receptor beta chains listed below, sequenced in a study of CD8+ T cells in alopecia areata. Treatment denoted: oral pan-JAK inhibitor, 5-10 mg twice daily. Extracted RNA was reverse transcribed into cDNA, the sequencing template. Clones were sequenced by immunoSEQ multiplex PCR, and TCRdb holds only the in-frame ones, with some missing. The sample shows roughly 110,000 clones, 84% of them seen only once. The sample consisted of CD8+ T cells sorted from blood, taken at week 24, from a patient treated with tofacitinib. The receptors come from a human donor with alopecia areata.

The CDR3 nucleotides are TGTGCTAGTGGTTCGAGGACTAGCGGGGACGAGCAGTACTTC. Its protein is CASGSRTSGDEQYF. The chain joins TRBV12-5 to TRBJ2-7, with 12 bases fitting TRBD2. Germline V lookup: CDR1 LGHNT, CDR2 FRNRAP. The CDR3 loop spans 14 amino acids. The ends lost 4 bases at V and 5 bases at J; junction bases unmatched: 3.

The chain uses TRBV29-1 and TRBJ2-3, with 10 bases matching TRBD2. The CDR3 has 18 residues. With 0 bases clipped from V and 0 bases from J, the junction kept 9 bases outside the gene matches. Germline V lookup: CDR1 SQVTM, CDR2 ANQGSEA. The CDR3 nucleotides are TGCAGCGTTGAAGATTGGGCTAGCGGGGGCGACAGCACAGATACGCAGTATTTT. Translated: CSVEDWASGGDSTDTQYF.

The chain uses TRBV9 and TRBJ2-1; 10 bases fit TRBD2. Germline V gene sequence: CDR1 SGDLS, CDR2 YYNGEE. The CDR3 runs 14 residues. V gave up 4 bases and J gave up 8 bases; unmatched junction bases: 6. CDR3 bases: TGTGCCAGCAGCACAAGCGGACTAGCGGATGAGCAGTTCTTC. It encodes CASSTSGLADEQFF.

This chain connects TRBV30 to TRBJ2-6, with a possible D match to TRBD1 (6 bases). The V end lost 6 bases, the J end lost 0 bases, and 15 bases lay between the germline ends. The CDR3 totals 16 residues. From germline, CDR1 is GTSNPN and CDR2 SVGIG (reference sequence). CDR3 region: CACTGSSLSGANVLTF. CDR3 DNA: TGTGCCTGTACAGGGTCCTCCCTCTCTGGGGCCAACGTCCTGACTTTC.

CDR3 DNA: TGTGCCAGCAGCTTACAAATCGGGCCAGATGAGCAGTACTTC. Encoded protein: CASSLQIGPDEQYF. The genes are TRBV7-8 and TRBJ2-7; D is unresolved. CDR1 and CDR2 from the germline V gene are SGHVS and FQNEAQ. This CDR3 is built from 14 residues. Trimming left V 2 bases short and J 7 bases short, with 15 bases between.

The chain uses TRBV4-3 and TRBJ2-3; TRBD1 agrees at 7 bases. The ends lost 4 bases at V and 0 bases at J; junction bases unmatched: 4. Germline CDR1 reads LGHNA; CDR2 reads YSLEER. The CDR3 is 15 residues long. The CDR3 DNA sequence: TGCGCCAGCAGCCCCTGGACAGGTAGCACAGATACGCAGTATTTT. This gives the protein CASSPWTGSTDTQYF.

V usage is TRBV7-9 and J usage is TRBJ1-4, with D uncertain. The germline V gene has CDR1 SEHNR and CDR2 FQNEAQ (reference sequence). CDR3 length: 15 residues. V was pared by 1 base and J by 0 bases, with 6 bases between. The CDR3 DNA reads TGTGCCAGCAGCTTAGAAGCCTCAACTAATGAAAAACTGTTTTTT. This codes for CASSLEASTNEKLFF.

The chain couples TRBV29-1 to TRBJ2-1; D remains ambiguous. The CDR3 loop spans 10 amino acids. The germline gives CDR1 SQVTM, CDR2 ANQGSEA. V lost 1 base and J lost 9, with 4 bases in between. This chain's CDR3 is CSVEGLEQFF. In DNA form, the CDR3 reads TGCAGCGTTGAAGGTCTTGAGCAGTTCTTC.

The J gene is TRBJ1-2, the V gene TRBV5-6; 7 bases agree with TRBD1. CDR3 length: 15 residues. With 0 bases clipped from V and 1 base from J, the junction kept 3 bases outside the gene matches. The germline CDR1 and CDR2 sequences are SGHDT and YYEEEE. CDR3 loop: CASSLGTGHNYGYTF. The CDR3 DNA follows: TGTGCCAGCAGCTTGGGGACAGGCCATAACTATGGCTACACCTTC. The full variable domain, in which reference TRBV5-6 and TRBJ1-2 provide the parts outside the CDR3, is DAGVTQSPTHLIKTRGQQVTLRCSPKSGHDTVSWYQQALGQGPQFIFQYYEEEERQRGNFPDRFSGHQFPNYSSELNVNALLLGDSALYLCASSLGTGHNYGYTFGSGTRLTVV.

The rearrangement joins TRBV4-3 to TRBJ2-7, with TRBD2 identical over 7 bases. Germline V CDR1 and CDR2: LGHNA, YSLEER. The CDR3 length is 15 residues. Trimming at V came to 0 bases and at J to 3 bases, leaving 5 bases not matched to a gene. This chain's CDR3 is CASSQDYASGYEQYF. The DNA of the CDR3 is TGCGCCAGCAGCCAAGATTATGCTAGCGGCTACGAGCAGTACTTC.

The chain joins TRBV7-8 to TRBJ2-1; TRBD2 matches at 9 bases. CDR3 length: 15 residues. Germline V gene data show CDR1 as SGHVS and CDR2 as FQNEAQ. The V gene end was trimmed by 0 bases and the J gene end by 10 bases; junction bases not matched to a gene: 7. This CDR3 reads CASSLAAGGLSEQFF. CDR3 bases: TGTGCCAGCAGCTTAGCGGCGGGGGGGCTTAGCGAGCAGTTCTTC.

The V and J genes are TRBV7-2 and TRBJ2-7; either TRBD1 or TRBD2 may supply D (6 bases each). Germline V lookup: CDR1 SGHTA, CDR2 FQGNSA. Between the trimmed V and J ends, which lost 3 bases and 3 bases, there was a span of 12 bases. The CDR3 length is 14 residues. The CDR3 DNA follows: TGTGCCAGCAGCTTCTGGGGGGCAGTCTACGAGCAGTACTTC. Residues: CASSFWGAVYEQYF.

Regarding this clone: Compared with germline, one end of the junction differs, possibly owing to a read error. The rearrangement links TRBV2 to TRBJ1-3; D not resolved. CDR3 length: 16 residues. CDR1 and CDR2 (germline): SNHLY, FYNNEI. The CDR3 sequence: CASREGGRSSGNTIYF. In DNA, the CDR3 is TGTGCCAGCAGGGAAGGTGGGCGGAGCTCTGGAAACACCATATATTTT.

This clone was detected once. V gene TRBV7-2 combines with J gene TRBJ2-7; 9 bases line up with TRBD1. J lost 3 bases, V lost 5 bases, and 8 bases had no gene match. The V gene's germline CDR1 is SGHTA and CDR2 FQGNSA. This CDR3 is 15 amino acids long. The CDR3 is CASSPLTGGGYEQYF. The CDR3 nucleotides read TGTGCCAGCAGCCCTCTGACAGGGGGGGGCTACGAGCAGTACTTC.

CDR3 in DNA: TGTGCCAGCAGCTGGGCCGGGACTAGCTTCTTC. Amino acids: CASSWAGTSFF. The genes are TRBV5-6 and TRBJ2-1, with 9 bases matching TRBD2. The CDR3 contains 11 residues. Per the germline V gene, CDR1 is SGHDT and CDR2 is YYEEEE. The J segment lost 16 bases and the V segment lost 3 bases, leaving 5 bases of the junction unmatched.

The rearrangement links TRBV11-2 to TRBJ2-7; D possibly corresponds to TRBD2 (6 bases). Germline loops: CDR1 SGHAT, CDR2 FQNNGV. Trimming stripped 1 base from V and 7 bases from J, with 11 bases between. The CDR3 covers 13 residues. The chain's CDR3 is CASSLGLAWEQYF. For the CDR3, the DNA is TGTGCCAGCAGCTTAGGCCTAGCGTGGGAGCAGTACTTC. The full variable domain, its missing parts supplied by reference TRBV11-2 and TRBJ2-7, is EAGVAQSPRYKIIEKRQSVAFWCNPISGHATLYWYQQILGQGPKLLIQFQNNGVVDDSQLPKDRFSAERLKGVDSTLKIQPAKLEDSAVYLCASSLGLAWEQYFGPGTRLTVT.

The rearrangement links TRBV29-1 to TRBJ1-1; D perhaps matches TRBD1 (5 bases). Germline CDR1 is SQVTM and CDR2 is ANQGSEA. The V and J ends lost 3 bases and 9 bases respectively, with 11 bases between them. The CDR3 runs to 11 residues. The CDR3 sequence is CSVETRTQAFF. CDR3 in DNA: TGCAGCGTTGAGACCAGGACACAAGCTTTCTTT.

The V gene is TRBV4-3, the J gene TRBJ2-6, with TRBD1 matching 10 bases. This CDR3 has 18 residues. The germline V gene has CDR1 LGHNA and CDR2 YSLEER. The trim removed 3 bases at V and 1 base at J, leaving 6 bases unmatched. This CDR3 reads CASSQTGGLGSGANVLTF. The CDR3 DNA follows: TGCGCCAGCAGCCAGACAGGGGGCTTAGGGTCTGGGGCCAACGTCCTGACTTTC.

The chain uses TRBV29-1 and TRBJ1-2; TRBD1 matches at 8 bases. Looked up from germline, CDR1 is SQVTM and CDR2 is ANQGSEA. The CDR3 loop spans 13 amino acids. Losses at the gene ends were 2 bases for V and 8 bases for J; bases not matched to a gene: 7. CDR3 coding DNA: TGCAGCGTTGAAACTCAGGGGGCAAACGGCTACACCTTC. Protein product: CSVETQGANGYTF.

This rearrangement joins TRBV9 to TRBJ2-2; D is unresolved. The CDR3 runs to 13 residues. V lost 0 bases and J 6 bases, leaving 6 bases between the germline ends. Germline V lookup: CDR1 SGDLS, CDR2 YYNGEE. The chain's CDR3 is CASSVGDPGELFF. The CDR3 DNA is TGTGCCAGCAGCGTAGGGGATCCCGGGGAGCTGTTTTTT. The entire variable domain, with the rest obtained from reference TRBV9 and TRBJ2-2, is as follows: DSGVTQTPKHLITATGQRVTLRCSPRSGDLSVYWYQQSLDQGLQFLIQYYNGEERAKGNILERFSAQQFPDLHSELNLSSLELGDSALYFCASSVGDPGELFFGEGSRLTVL.

This clone occurred a few times. J is TRBJ2-2 and V is TRBV4-1; TRBD1 matches 7 bases. CDR3 length: 15 amino acids. The germline gives CDR1 MGHRA, CDR2 YSYEKL. The junction had 7 bases not matched to a gene; V was cut back by 3 bases and J by 6 bases. DNA for the CDR3: TGCGCCAGCAGCCAGGTGACAGGGCGAGCCGGGGAGCTGTTTTTT. It specifies CASSQVTGRAGELFF.

The J gene is TRBJ2-7, the V gene TRBV2, with 8 bases identical to TRBD1. This CDR3 comprises 15 residues. Per germline, CDR1 SNHLY and CDR2 FYNNEI. V shed 6 bases and J 4 bases; nucleotides not matched to a gene: 11. Written as DNA, the CDR3 is TGTGCCAGCAGACAAGGACAGGGTGGGTTTTACGAGCAGTACTTC. It encodes CASRQGQGGFYEQYF. The entire variable domain, with the rest obtained from reference TRBV2 and TRBJ2-7, is as follows: EPEVTQTPSHQVTQMGQEVILRCVPISNHLYFYWYRQILGQKVEFLVSFYNNEISEKSEIFDDQFSVERPDGSNFTLKIRSTKLEDSAMYFCASRQGQGGFYEQYFGPGTRLTVT.

The V gene is TRBV7-3, the J gene TRBJ1-2; 9 bases fit TRBD1. J lost 6 bases, V lost 5 bases, and 7 bases had no gene match. Per germline, CDR1 SGHTA and CDR2 FQGTGA. This CDR3 is built from 14 residues. The CDR3 sequence: CASSPGQGSDGYTF. The CDR3 region has the DNA TGTGCCAGCAGCCCGGGACAGGGCTCTGATGGCTACACCTTC. Filled out from reference TRBV7-3 and TRBJ1-2, the complete variable domain reads GAGVSQTPSNKVTEKGKYVELRCDPISGHTALYWYRQSLGQGPEFLIYFQGTGAADDSGLPNDRFFAVRPEGSVSTLKIQRTERGDSAVYLCASSPGQGSDGYTFGSGTRLTVV.

V usage is TRBV28 and J usage is TRBJ1-6; TRBD1 matches at 7 bases. J was trimmed by 10 bases and V by 3 bases; bases with no gene match: 12. Germline V gene data show CDR1 as MDHEN and CDR2 as SYDVKM. CDR3 size: 16 residues. CDR3 sequence: CASSFARDRGWSPLHF. DNA for the CDR3: TGTGCCAGCAGTTTTGCCCGGGACAGAGGTTGGTCACCCCTCCACTTT. The full variable domain, its missing parts supplied by reference TRBV28 and TRBJ1-6, is DVKVTQSSRYLVKRTGEKVFLECVQDMDHENMFWYRQDPGLGLRLIYFSYDVKMKEKGDIPEGYSVSREKKERFSLILESASTNQTSMYLCASSFARDRGWSPLHFGNGTRLTVT.

The chain uses TRBV29-1 and TRBJ1-2; no clear D. The germline V gene encodes CDR1 SQVTM and CDR2 ANQGSEA. The CDR3 sequence is 15 residues long. V was trimmed by 0 bases and J by 0 bases, leaving 11 bases between them. The CDR3 reads CSVEDWEKTNYGYTF. The CDR3 DNA follows: TGCAGCGTTGAAGATTGGGAGAAGACTAACTATGGCTACACCTTC.

This chain uses TRBV6-6 with TRBJ1-1; maybe TRBD1 (6 bases). Germline CDR1 reads MNHNY; CDR2 reads SVGAGI (reference sequence). V was shortened by 10 bases and J by 3 bases, with 9 bases between the two germline ends. The CDR3 has 11 residues. This chain's CDR3 is CATSGDTEAFF. CDR3 bases: TGTGCCACTTCAGGGGACACTGAAGCTTTCTTT.

The chain joins TRBV7-9 to TRBJ1-2; the D is unclear. The germline V gene encodes CDR1 SEHNR and CDR2 FQNEAQ (reference sequence). The V gene lost 5 bases and the J gene lost 4 bases, with 14 bases spanning the gap. The CDR3 contains 14 residues. In nucleotides, the CDR3 is TGTGCCAGCAGCCGCGAAGGTATAGCCTATGGCTACACCTTC. It specifies CASSREGIAYGYTF.